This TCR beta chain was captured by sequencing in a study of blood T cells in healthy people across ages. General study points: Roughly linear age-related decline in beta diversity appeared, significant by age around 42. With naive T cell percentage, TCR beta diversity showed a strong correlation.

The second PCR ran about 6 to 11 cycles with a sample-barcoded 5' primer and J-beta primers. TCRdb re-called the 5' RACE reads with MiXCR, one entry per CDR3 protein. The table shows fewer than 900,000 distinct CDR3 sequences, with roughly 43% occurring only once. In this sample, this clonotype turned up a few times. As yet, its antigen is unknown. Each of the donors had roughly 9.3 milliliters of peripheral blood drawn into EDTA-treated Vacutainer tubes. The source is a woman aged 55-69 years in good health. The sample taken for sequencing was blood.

This CDR3 reads CASLRERGKGEQFF. In nucleotides, the CDR3 is TGTGCCAGCCTAAGGGAGCGGGGGAAGGGTGAGCAGTTCTTC. The genes are TRBV7-3 and TRBJ2-1, with TRBD2 identical over 8 bases. CDR3 length: 14 amino acids. V gave up 8 bases and J gave up 9 bases; unmatched junction bases: 12. Germline V gene sequence: CDR1 SGHTA, CDR2 FQGTGA. Drawing the rest from reference TRBV7-3 and TRBJ2-1, the complete variable domain is GAGVSQTPSNKVTEKGKYVELRCDPISGHTALYWYRQSLGQGPEFLIYFQGTGAADDSGLPNDRFFAVRPEGSVSTLKIQRTERGDSAVYLCASLRERGKGEQFFGPGTRLTVL.